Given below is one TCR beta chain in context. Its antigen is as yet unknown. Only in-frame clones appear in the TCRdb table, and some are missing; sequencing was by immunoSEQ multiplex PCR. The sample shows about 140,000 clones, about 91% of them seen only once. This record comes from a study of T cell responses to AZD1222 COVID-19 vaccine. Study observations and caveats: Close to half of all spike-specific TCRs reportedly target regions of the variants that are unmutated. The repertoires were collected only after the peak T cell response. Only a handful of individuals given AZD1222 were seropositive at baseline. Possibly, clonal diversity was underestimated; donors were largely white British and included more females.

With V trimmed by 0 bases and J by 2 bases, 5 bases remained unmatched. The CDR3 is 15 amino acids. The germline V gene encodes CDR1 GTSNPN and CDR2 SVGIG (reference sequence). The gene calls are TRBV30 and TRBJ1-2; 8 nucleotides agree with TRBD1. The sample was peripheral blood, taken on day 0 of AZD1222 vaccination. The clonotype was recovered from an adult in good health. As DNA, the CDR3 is TGTGCCTGGAGTGTACTGGACAGGGAAAACTATGGCTACACCTTC. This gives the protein CAWSVLDRENYGYTF.